This T cell receptor (beta chain) emerged from a study of CD8+CD57+ T cells in acquired aplastic anemia. Study in general: Sorting CD4+ and CD8+ cells gave DNA averaging about 3.3 ug.

In this sample, this clonotype turned up once. The CDR3 length is 14 residues. Germline assignment: CDR1 SQVTM and CDR2 ANQGSEA. Trimming shortened V by 1 base and J by 2 bases, and 9 bases separated the two germline ends. Genomic DNA acted as the template from which TCR beta VDJ combination and CDR3 sequence profiling were carried out. Each CDR3 protein is one row after TCRdb ran MiXCR on the reads. The sample lists roughly 290,000 distinct CDR3 sequences; approximately 60% were seen once. Sequencing was done on patients that had shown CD8+CD57+ cell expansion by flow cytometry. The TCR sequence derives from a human donor with aplastic anemia. The genes are TRBV29-1 and TRBJ2-1; D is possibly TRBD1 or TRBD2 (5 bases each). The sequenced sample consisted of sorted CD4+, CD8+, or CD8+CD57+ T cells (not recorded which) from PBMCs. CDR3 sequence (DNA): TGCAGCGTTGAAGGACAGACTACCTACAATGAGCAGTTCTTC. Amino acid sequence: CSVEGQTTYNEQFF.